This TCR beta chain originates from a study of Tregs in tolerant kidney transplant recipients. CD4+CD25+CD127- Tregs, CD4+CD25- non-Tregs, CD4 and CD8 cells were sorted. Study observations and caveats: The most relevant donor-specific Treg TCRbeta repertoire apparently came from expansion with activated donor B cells. Antigen-driven expansion was suggested because donor-specific Tregs expanded more than all Tregs in tolerant patients.

The CDR3 is 14 residues long. V dropped 6 bases and J dropped 7; count of bases not matched to a gene: 7. Germline assignment: CDR1 KGHSH and CDR2 LQKENI. About this clone: Its antigen is unidentified.

TCRdb's copy holds only in-frame clones and misses some; the assay was immunoSEQ multiplex PCR. Here the sample spans over 60,000 clones, around 98% being singletons. This material consisted of CD4+ T cells from blood, taken before the transplant. The chain couples TRBV18 to TRBJ1-4; the match to TRBD1 covers 8 bases. The clonotype comes from a human donor who received a combined kidney and bone marrow transplant. The CDR3 sequence: CASSTGQVPEKLFF. As DNA, the CDR3 is TGTGCCAGCTCTACGGGACAGGTCCCTGAAAAACTGTTTTTT.